The T cell receptor beta chain described here comes from a study of blood T cell repertoires in COVID-19. About the study: Italy, Spain and the United States were the sources of the convalescent and acute COVID-19 samples. T cells, B-cell-depleted T cells, or PBMCs supplied cDNA or gDNA.

Original handling: The assay estimated nucleated cells by amplifying reference gene primers. Method: immunoSEQ multiplex PCR; TCRdb's copy keeps in-frame clones and lacks some. V and J calls and clone size are given by that table; D and trimming were obtained from the DNA. The sample contains 70,000 to 75,000 clones, 65% to 80% of which appear only once. The source of this sequence is a man aged 55 to 70 with active or convalescent COVID-19. What was sequenced was peripheral blood.

CDR3 in DNA: TGTGCCAGCAGCAAAAGGGGGCTTCCGCATTCCTACAATGAGCAGTTCTTC. Its protein product is CASSKRGLPHSYNEQFF. The J gene is TRBJ2-1, the V gene TRBV21-1; the DNA was not compared with TRBD1, the D call given in the table. TRBV21-1 has pseudogene status. CDR3 size: 17 residues.